A single sample gave rise to the 11 T cell receptor beta chains below, sequenced in a study of CD8+CD57+ T cells in acquired aplastic anemia. Patients chosen for sequencing had CD8+CD57+ cells that had expanded, as shown by flow cytometry. Genomic DNA templated the TCR beta VDJ and CDR3 profiling. TCRdb re-called the reads with MiXCR, one entry per CDR3 protein. This repertoire shows around 160,000 distinct CDR3 sequences, more than 45% found once; its top ten account for about 2.8%. The sequenced sample consisted of sorted CD4+, CD8+, or CD8+CD57+ T cells (not recorded which) from PBMCs. These receptors were collected from a human donor with aplastic anemia.

This clonotype was seen ten or more times. V gene TRBV6-1 combines with J gene TRBJ1-2; 10 positions match TRBD1. CDR3 length: 13 residues. CDR1 and CDR2 from the germline V gene are MNHNS and SASEGT. The trim removed 6 bases at V and 11 bases at J, leaving 9 bases unmatched. The CDR3 is CASRAPGTGVYTF. The DNA of the CDR3 is TGTGCCAGCAGGGCGCCCGGGACAGGGGTTTACACCTTC.

The chain is built from TRBV19 and TRBJ1-2; no reliable D call. V lost 3 bases and J 5 bases, leaving 13 bases between the germline ends. The CDR3 loop spans 14 amino acids. Germline V CDR1 and CDR2: LNHDA, SQIVND (reference sequence). CDR3: CASSIQPVGYGYTF. The CDR3 DNA sequence: TGTGCCAGTAGTATTCAGCCCGTCGGTTATGGCTACACCTTC.

This clonotype has at least ten counts. The chain is built from TRBV9 and TRBJ2-1; D possibly corresponds to TRBD2 (5 bases). Between the trimmed V and J ends, which lost 0 bases and 1 base, there was a span of 8 bases. The CDR3 loop spans 15 amino acids. From germline, CDR1 is SGDLS and CDR2 YYNGEE. CDR3 amino acids: CASSVDSVSYNEQFF. The CDR3, as DNA: TGTGCCAGCAGCGTAGATAGCGTGTCCTACAATGAGCAGTTCTTC.

V is TRBV2 and J is TRBJ1-5; D call uncertain. The V gene lost 1 base and the J gene lost 6 bases, with 7 bases spanning the gap. Germline V gene lookup returns CDR1 SNHLY and CDR2 FYNNEI. This CDR3 is built from 13 residues. CDR3 sequence reads: CASSEVAVQPQHF. The CDR3 DNA follows: TGTGCCAGCAGTGAAGTGGCAGTTCAGCCCCAGCATTTT.

This sequence joins TRBV2 and TRBJ2-6; D call uncertain. Trimming shortened V by 7 bases and J by 0 bases, and 7 bases separated the two germline ends. The germline CDR1 and CDR2 sequences are SNHLY and FYNNEI. The length of the CDR3 is 14 residues. The CDR3 DNA is TGTGCCAGCAAAAAGAGCTCTGGGGCCAACGTCCTGACTTTC. The encoded protein is CASKKSSGANVLTF.

The rearrangement uses TRBV7-6 and TRBJ2-7, with D hard to call. The CDR3 runs 13 residues. Germline V gene sequence: CDR1 SGHVS, CDR2 FNYEAQ. V lost 0 bases and J lost 2, with 5 bases in between. This CDR3 reads CASSLAPAYEQYF. Here the CDR3 DNA reads TGTGCCAGCAGCTTAGCGCCCGCCTACGAGCAGTACTTC.

The sample holds many counts of this clonotype. The chain joins TRBV6-5 to TRBJ2-2; no clear D gene. Trimming pared 4 bases from V and 8 bases from J, leaving 17 bases between. The CDR3 has 15 amino acids. CDR1 MNHEY and CDR2 SVGAGI come from the germline V gene. CDR3 region: CASSSDTASSGELFF. In DNA, the CDR3 is TGTGCCAGCAGTTCCGACACAGCGTCGTCGGGGGAGCTGTTTTTT.

This clonotype has just a few counts. A much bigger clone sits one base away, suggesting this may be a read error. J is TRBJ1-2 and V is TRBV2; maybe TRBD1 (6 bases). CDR3 length: 15 amino acids. Germline assignment: CDR1 SNHLY and CDR2 FYNNEI. V was trimmed by 7 bases and J by 8 bases, leaving 23 bases between them. CDR3 in DNA: TGTGCCAGCATGCCCGAGTTGAGACAGGTGAAAGGCTACACCTTC. This sequence encodes CASMPELRQVKGYTF.

The table lists this clonotype with a few counts. The chain recombines TRBV6-1 with TRBJ1-5; a weak D match, TRBD1 (5 bases). The CDR3 contains 17 residues. V was pared by 3 bases and J by 1 base, with 16 bases between. CDR1 is MNHNS and CDR2 is SASEGT in the germline V gene. This CDR3 is CASSDGRGPGSNQPQHF. DNA for the CDR3: TGTGCCAGCAGTGATGGTAGGGGTCCGGGGAGCAATCAGCCCCAGCATTTT.

This clonotype was detected only a few times. This chain joins TRBV10-2 and TRBJ2-7; TRBD2 aligns across 10 bases. This CDR3 spans 15 amino acids. CDR1 is WSHSY, CDR2 SAAADI, per germline. V shed 2 bases and J 6 bases; nucleotides not matched to a gene: 7. The CDR3 DNA is TGCGCCAGCAGTGAGCGAAGCGGGAGGGCCGGCGAGCAGTACTTC. Translated: CASSERSGRAGEQYF.

The chain is built from TRBV4-1 and TRBJ2-6, with a possible D match to TRBD1 (5 bases). Germline V CDR1 and CDR2: MGHRA, YSYEKL. The CDR3 extends over 17 amino acids. The V gene lost 4 bases and the J gene lost 0 bases, with 13 bases spanning the gap. CDR3 coding DNA: TGCGCCAGCAGCCCGCTAGGGGCCTCCTCTGGGGCCAACGTCCTGACTTTC. Its protein is CASSPLGASSGANVLTF.